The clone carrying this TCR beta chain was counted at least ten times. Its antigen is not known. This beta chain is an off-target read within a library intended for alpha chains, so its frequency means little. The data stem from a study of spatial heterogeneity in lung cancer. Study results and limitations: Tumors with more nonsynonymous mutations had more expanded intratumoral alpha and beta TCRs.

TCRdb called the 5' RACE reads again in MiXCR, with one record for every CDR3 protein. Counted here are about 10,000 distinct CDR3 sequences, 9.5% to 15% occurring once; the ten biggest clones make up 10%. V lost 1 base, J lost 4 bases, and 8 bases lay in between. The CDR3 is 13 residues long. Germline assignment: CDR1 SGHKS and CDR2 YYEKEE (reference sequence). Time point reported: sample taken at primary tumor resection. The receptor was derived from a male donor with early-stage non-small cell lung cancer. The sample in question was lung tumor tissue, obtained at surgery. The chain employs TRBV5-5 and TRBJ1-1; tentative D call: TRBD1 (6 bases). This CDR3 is CASSLWGATEAFF. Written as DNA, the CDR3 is TGTGCCAGCAGCTTGTGGGGGGCCACTGAAGCTTTCTTT.